The rows below give T cell receptor beta chains drawn from one sample of a study of blood T cell repertoires in COVID-19. TCRdb's table, derived via immunoSEQ multiplex PCR, lists solely in-frame clones and lacks some. The table shows 100,000 or so clones, with around 87% occurring only once. Sequenced input: peripheral blood. All receptors come from a young woman with acute or convalescent COVID-19. CDR3s include the opening cysteine and the closing phenylalanine or tryptophan. The order of the fields is V gene, clone size, J gene, D gene, CDR3 DNA, CDR3 protein. D genes are given only for firm matches. Some rows mark clone size as missing; the rest say once, few, many or name a class of expanded clone.

V: TRBV6-5
size: .
J: TRBJ2-3
D: TRBD1
DNA: TGTGCCAGCAGGACAGGGGGTAGGGCAGATACGCAGTATTTT
CDR3: CASRTGGRADTQYF

V: TRBV5-6
size: .
J: TRBJ2-2
D: TRBD1
DNA: TGTGCCAGCAGCTTCTCTGTCCAGGGGGTCACCGGGGAGCTGTTTTTT
CDR3: CASSFSVQGVTGELFF

V: TRBV27
size: .
J: TRBJ2-7
D: TRBD2
DNA: TGTGCCAGCAGTTTATTGGGAGCGGGGCCACCGCCCTACGAGCAGTACTTC
CDR3: CASSLLGAGPPPYEQYF

V: TRBV7-8
size: .
J: TRBJ1-6
D: .
DNA: TGTGCCAGCAGCCGCGACAGGCCCTCAAGCTCCTATAATTCACCCCTCCACTTT
CDR3: CASSRDRPSSSYNSPLHF

V: TRBV29-1
size: few
J: TRBJ2-7
D: .
DNA: TGCAGCGTTGGGCAGACCTACGAGCAGTACTTC
CDR3: CSVGQTYEQYF

V: TRBV30
size: .
J: TRBJ1-6
D: .
DNA: TGTGCCTGGGTCCAAGGGGGTTTTCGTTCACCCCTCCACTTT
CDR3: CAWVQGGFRSPLHF

V: TRBV10-3
size: once
J: TRBJ2-3
D: .
DNA: TGTGCCATCTCCTGGACAGGCACAGATACGCAGTATTTT
CDR3: CAISWTGTDTQYF

V: TRBV5-1
size: .
J: TRBJ1-1
D: TRBD1
DNA: TGCGCCAGCAGCCAATGGGACAGAGGGATTCCTGAAGCTTTCTTT
CDR3: CASSQWDRGIPEAFF

V: TRBV5-1
size: .
J: TRBJ1-2
D: .
DNA: TGCGCCAGCAGCTTGGGCGGACAGCTTCAAGGCTACACCTTC
CDR3: CASSLGGQLQGYTF

V: TRBV7-9
size: .
J: TRBJ2-3
D: .
DNA: TGTGCCAGCAGCTTAGTGGCTAGCGATCGAGATACGCAGTATTTT
CDR3: CASSLVASDRDTQYF

V: TRBV9
size: .
J: TRBJ1-4
D: TRBD1
DNA: TGTGCCAGCAGCGTAGCTGGTGGACAGGGGTATGAAAAACTGTTTTTT
CDR3: CASSVAGGQGYEKLFF

V: TRBV2
size: .
J: TRBJ1-1
D: .
DNA: TGTGCCAGCAGAGCCCGGGGGTCCACTGAAGCTTTCTTT
CDR3: CASRARGSTEAFF

V: TRBV11-1
size: .
J: TRBJ2-1
D: TRBD2
DNA: TGTGCCAGCAGCTTAACGGGGGGGGAGTTCTTC
CDR3: CASSLTGGEFF

V: TRBV7-3
size: .
J: TRBJ2-2
D: TRBD2
DNA: TGTGCCAGCAGCGGACTAGCGGGGGCCACCGGGGAGCTGTTTTTT
CDR3: CASSGLAGATGELFF

V: TRBV18
size: .
J: TRBJ1-5
D: TRBD1
DNA: TGTGCCAGCTCACCTCCTCTGGGGACAGGGGTCAATCAGCCCCAGCATTTT
CDR3: CASSPPLGTGVNQPQHF

V: TRBV14
size: .
J: TRBJ2-7
D: .
DNA: TGTGCCAGCAGCCAAGTAGGAGGACAGCCCCACGAGCAGTACTTC
CDR3: CASSQVGGQPHEQYF

V: TRBV5-6
size: .
J: TRBJ1-1
D: TRBD1
DNA: TGTGCCAGCAGCCGGACAGGGTTGGGGACAGGTCGATTT
CDR3: CASSRTGLGTGRF

V: TRBV28
size: .
J: TRBJ2-1
D: .
DNA: TGTGCCAGCAGTTCACCGACCCCCTTCGGGAATGAGCAGTTCTTC
CDR3: CASSSPTPFGNEQFF

V: TRBV6-5
size: once
J: TRBJ1-2
D: TRBD1
DNA: TGTGCCAGCAGGCCGACAGGGGTCGGCTATGGCTACACCTTC
CDR3: CASRPTGVGYGYTF

V: TRBV19
size: .
J: TRBJ1-2
D: TRBD1
DNA: TGTGCCAGCCAGGGGGCCGACTATGGCTACACCTTC
CDR3: CASQGADYGYTF

V: TRBV27
size: once
J: TRBJ2-2
D: TRBD2
DNA: TGTGCCAGCAGTTACCGGCGGGGGGGCATGGGCACCGGGGAGCTGTTTTTT
CDR3: CASSYRRGGMGTGELFF

V: TRBV27
size: once
J: TRBJ2-1
D: .
DNA: TGTGCCAGCAGTGCGACCTACAATGAGCAGTTCTTC
CDR3: CASSATYNEQFF